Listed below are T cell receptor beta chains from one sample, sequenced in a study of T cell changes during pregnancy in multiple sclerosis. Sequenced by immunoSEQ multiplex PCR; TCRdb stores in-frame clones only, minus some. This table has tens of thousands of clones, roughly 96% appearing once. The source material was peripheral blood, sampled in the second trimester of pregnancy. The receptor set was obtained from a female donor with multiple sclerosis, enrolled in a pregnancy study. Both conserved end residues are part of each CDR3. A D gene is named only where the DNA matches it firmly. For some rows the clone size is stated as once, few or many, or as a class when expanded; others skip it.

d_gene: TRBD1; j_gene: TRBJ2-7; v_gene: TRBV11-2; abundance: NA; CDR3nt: TGTGCCAGCACCCCGACAGGGGAAGTGGTTTACGAGCAGTACTTC; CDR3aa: CASTPTGEVVYEQYF
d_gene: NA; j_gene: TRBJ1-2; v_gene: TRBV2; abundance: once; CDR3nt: TGTGCCAGCAGTGGGCGGCAGTTATCTTATGGCTACACCTTC; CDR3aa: CASSGRQLSYGYTF
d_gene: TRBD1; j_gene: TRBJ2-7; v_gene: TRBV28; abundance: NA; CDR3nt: TGTGCCAGCAGTTCCCAACCCCGGGACAGGGGATCCTACGAGCAGTACTTC; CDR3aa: CASSSQPRDRGSYEQYF
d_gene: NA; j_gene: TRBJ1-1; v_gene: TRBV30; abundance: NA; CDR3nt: TGTGCCTGGAGTGTACCTCCGACGGGTTACGAAGCTTTCTTT; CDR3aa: CAWSVPPTGYEAFF
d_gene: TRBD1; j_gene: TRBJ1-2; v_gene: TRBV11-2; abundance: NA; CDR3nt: TGTGCCAGCAGCCGCCAGGGGGCTGGGGAAGGAAGTTATGGCTACACCTTC; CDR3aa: CASSRQGAGEGSYGYTF
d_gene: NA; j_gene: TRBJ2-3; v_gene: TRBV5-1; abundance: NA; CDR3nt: TGCGCCAGCAGCTTGGAGACAGGGACTTCCACAGATACGCAGTATTTT; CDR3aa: CASSLETGTSTDTQYF
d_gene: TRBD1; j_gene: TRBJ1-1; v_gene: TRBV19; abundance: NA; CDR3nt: TGTGCCAGTATGCGGGACAGGTTCGTGAGCACTGAAGCTTTCTTT; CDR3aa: CASMRDRFVSTEAFF
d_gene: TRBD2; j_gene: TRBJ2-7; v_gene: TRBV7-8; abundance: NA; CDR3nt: TGTGCCAGCAGCCCCCGGACTAGCGGGAGCTACGAGCAGTACTTC; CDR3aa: CASSPRTSGSYEQYF
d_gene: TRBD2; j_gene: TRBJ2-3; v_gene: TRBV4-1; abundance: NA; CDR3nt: TGCGCCAGCAGCCTAGGACTAGCGGAACCCACAGATACGCAGTATTTT; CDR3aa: CASSLGLAEPTDTQYF
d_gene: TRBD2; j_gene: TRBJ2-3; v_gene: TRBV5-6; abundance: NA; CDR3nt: TGTGCCAGCAGCCCGGGGACTAGGTCCACAGATACGCAGTATTTT; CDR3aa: CASSPGTRSTDTQYF
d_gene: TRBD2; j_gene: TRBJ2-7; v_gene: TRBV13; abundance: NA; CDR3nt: TGTGCCAGCAGCTTCCTAGCGGGACCCCCCTACGAGCAGTACTTC; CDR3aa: CASSFLAGPPYEQYF
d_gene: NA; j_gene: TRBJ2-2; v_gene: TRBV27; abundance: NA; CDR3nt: TGTGCCAGCAGTGGAAGGACAGCAACCGGGGAGCTGTTTTTT; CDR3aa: CASSGRTATGELFF
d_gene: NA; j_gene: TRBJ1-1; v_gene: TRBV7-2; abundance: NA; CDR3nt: TGTGCCAGCAGCTTAGACAGGGACACTGAAGCTTTCTTT; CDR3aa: CASSLDRDTEAFF
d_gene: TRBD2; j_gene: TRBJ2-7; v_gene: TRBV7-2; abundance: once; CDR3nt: TGTGCCAGCAGCTTAAGACTAGCGGGGACACTGCTACGGGAGCAGTACTTC; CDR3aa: CASSLRLAGTLLREQYF
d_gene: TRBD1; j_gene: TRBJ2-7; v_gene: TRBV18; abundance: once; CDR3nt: TGTGCCAGCTCACCACCGGGACAGGGCGCCTACGAGCAGTACTTC; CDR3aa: CASSPPGQGAYEQYF
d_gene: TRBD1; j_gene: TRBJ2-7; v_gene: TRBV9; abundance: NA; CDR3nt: TGTGCCAGCAGCGTAGGGGCAGGGGGCGCATACGAGCAGTACTTC; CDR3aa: CASSVGAGGAYEQYF
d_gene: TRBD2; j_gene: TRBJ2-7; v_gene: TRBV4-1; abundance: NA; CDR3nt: TGCGCCAGCAGCCAACAGCGTCTAGCGGGAGTCGAGCAGTACTTC; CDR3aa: CASSQQRLAGVEQYF
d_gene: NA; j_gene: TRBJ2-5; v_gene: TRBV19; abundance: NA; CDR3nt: TGTGCCAGTAGTATTTGGCACCAAGAGACCCAGTACTTC; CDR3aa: CASSIWHQETQYF
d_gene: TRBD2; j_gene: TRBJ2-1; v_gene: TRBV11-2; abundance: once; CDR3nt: TGTGCCAGCAGCTTAACGCTAGCGGGAGAGGGCTCCTACAATGAGCAGTTCTTC; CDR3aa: CASSLTLAGEGSYNEQFF
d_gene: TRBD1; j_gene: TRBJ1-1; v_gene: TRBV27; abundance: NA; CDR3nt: TGTGCCAGCAGTTTAACAGGGGGCAGCACTGAAGCTTTCTTT; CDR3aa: CASSLTGGSTEAFF
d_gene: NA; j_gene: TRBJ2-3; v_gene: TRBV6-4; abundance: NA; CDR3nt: TGTGCCAGCAGTATAAATCTGGGGGCGAATACGCAGTATTTT; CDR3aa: CASSINLGANTQYF
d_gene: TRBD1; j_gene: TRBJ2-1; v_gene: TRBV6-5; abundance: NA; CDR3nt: TGTGCCAGCAGCTACGGACAGGGTAGGACCTACAATGAGCAGTTCTTC; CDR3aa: CASSYGQGRTYNEQFF
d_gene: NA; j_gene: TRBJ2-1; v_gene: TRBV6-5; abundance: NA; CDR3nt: TGTGCCAGCAGTTACTCGTCCAGGGGAACCTACAATGAGCAGTTCTTC; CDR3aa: CASSYSSRGTYNEQFF
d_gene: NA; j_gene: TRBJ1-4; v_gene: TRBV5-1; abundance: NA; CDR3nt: TGCGCCAGCAGCTTGGTTCCGGCAGGTGCTAATGAAAAACTGTTTTTT; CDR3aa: CASSLVPAGANEKLFF
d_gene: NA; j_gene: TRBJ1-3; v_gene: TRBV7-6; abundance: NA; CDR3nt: TGTGCCAGCAGCCCTAGTGGGGCTAACTCTGGAAACACCATATATTTT; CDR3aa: CASSPSGANSGNTIYF
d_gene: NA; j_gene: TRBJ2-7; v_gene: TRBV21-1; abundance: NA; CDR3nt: TGTGCCAGCATCTTTACCCTGGCGGGAGGATCCTACGAGCAGTACTTC; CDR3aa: CASIFTLAGGSYEQYF
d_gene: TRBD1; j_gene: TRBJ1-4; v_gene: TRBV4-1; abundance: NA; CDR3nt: TGCGCCAGCAGCCCCGAGGGGGGACAGGTTGAAAAACTGTTTTTT; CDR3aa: CASSPEGGQVEKLFF
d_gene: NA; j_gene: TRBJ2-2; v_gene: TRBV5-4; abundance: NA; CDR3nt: TGTGCCAGCAGCTCCCCTCGAGGGCCTCGGGGGCTGTTTTTT; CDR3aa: CASSSPRGPRGLFF
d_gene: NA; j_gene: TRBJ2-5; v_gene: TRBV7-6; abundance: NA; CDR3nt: TGTGCCAGCAGCTCCTCGGGGGGACACGAGACCCAGTACTTC; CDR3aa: CASSSSGGHETQYF
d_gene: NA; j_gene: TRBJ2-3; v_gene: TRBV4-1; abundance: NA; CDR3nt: TGCGCCAGCAGCCAGAGACAGTCTAGCACAGATACGCAGTATTTT; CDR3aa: CASSQRQSSTDTQYF
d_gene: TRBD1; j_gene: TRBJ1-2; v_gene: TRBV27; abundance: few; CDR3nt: TGTGCCAGCAGTTTTGGGACAGGGGAGGGCTACACCTTC; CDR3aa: CASSFGTGEGYTF
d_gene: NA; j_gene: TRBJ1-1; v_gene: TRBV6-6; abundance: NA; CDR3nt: TGTGCCAGCAGTCCATCCAGGGGCTGGAACACTGAAGCTTTCTTT; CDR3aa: CASSPSRGWNTEAFF
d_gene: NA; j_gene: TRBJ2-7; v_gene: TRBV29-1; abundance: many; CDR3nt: TGCAGCGTTGGCCAGGGGATAAGGTCCTACGAGCAGTACTTC; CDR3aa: CSVGQGIRSYEQYF
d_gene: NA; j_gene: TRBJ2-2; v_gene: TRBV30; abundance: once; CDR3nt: TGTGCCTGGGCCCGATCCGGAATCACTAAGGCGAACACCGGGGAGCTGTTTTTT; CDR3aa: CAWARSGITKANTGELFF
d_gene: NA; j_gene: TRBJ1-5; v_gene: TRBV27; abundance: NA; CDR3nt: TGTGCCAGCAGTTTACGGGGGACCAATCAGCCCCAGCATTTT; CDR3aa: CASSLRGTNQPQHF
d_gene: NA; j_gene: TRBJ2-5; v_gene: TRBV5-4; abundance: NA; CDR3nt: TGTGCCAGCAGCTTTCCGGCTCGCGGGACCCAAGAGACCCAGTACTTC; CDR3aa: CASSFPARGTQETQYF